By frequency, the clone carrying this T cell receptor (beta chain) registers medium-sized. The antigen remains unidentified. The germline V gene has CDR1 LNHDA and CDR2 SQIVND (reference sequence). The CDR3 is 11 residues long. Roughly 40,000 genome equivalents of blood DNA were amplified for TRB. The data are from a study of T cell clusters in autoimmune cytopenias. Study at large: The median distinct TRB clonotype count was a few thousand per sample, from a median around 50,000 reads. Study-wide findings and caveats: Comparing secondary cytopenia with chronic lymphocytic leukemia showed no cluster-lack signature, apparently masked by lymphoma repertoire.

Multiplex touch-down PCR amplified TRB using TRB-A and TRB-B pools in one tube. TCRdb re-called the multiplex PCR reads; one entry per CDR3 protein, DNA not given. This sample contains roughly 7,400 distinct CDR3 sequences. These data were likewise used in another study, on T cell repertoires in aging, cancer and after chemotherapy. That paper notes: Median generation probability rose over the chemotherapy interval in each cancer cohort, suggesting rebound thymic output.

This rearrangement joins TRBV19 to TRBJ2-5. This receptor was identified in a human donor in good health. The sequenced sample was peripheral blood. CDR3 protein: CASSTRDTQYF. The whole variable domain, filled in from reference TRBV19 and TRBJ2-5, reads DGGITQSPKYLFRKEGQNVTLSCEQNLNHDAMYWYRQDPGQGLRLIYYSQIVNDFQKGDIAEGYSVSREKKESFPLTVTSAQKNPTAFYLCASSTRDTQYFGPGTRLLVL.